The 4 T cell receptor beta chains reported below all come from one sample, sequenced in a study of T cells after yellow fever vaccination. In TCRdb, the 5' RACE reads were re-called with MiXCR into one record per CDR3 protein. The profile shows 510,000 or so distinct CDR3 sequences, roughly 21% of them singletons. This specimen was PBMCs, taken 15 days after the yellow fever booster vaccination. Receptors originate from a man between 25 and 39 years old who received the YFV17D yellow fever vaccine.

This clonotype was seen only once. The chain uses TRBV29-1 and TRBJ2-1; weak D call: TRBD1 (6 bases). CDR1 and CDR2 from the germline V gene are SQVTM and ANQGSEA. The CDR3 extends over 12 amino acids. Trimming stripped 2 bases from V and 8 bases from J, with 10 bases between. This CDR3 is CSVEPPGDEQFF. In DNA form, the CDR3 reads TGCAGCGTTGAACCCCCAGGGGATGAGCAGTTCTTC.

This clonotype turned up a few times. This chain uses TRBV2 with TRBJ2-2; D is possibly TRBD2 (6 bases). CDR1 is SNHLY, CDR2 FYNNEI, per germline. CDR3 size: 13 residues. Deletions cut 8 bases from V and 7 bases from J, with 14 bases between. As DNA, the CDR3 is TGTGCCAGCGCCCCGGAGGGTGGCGGGGAGCTGTTTTTT. Residues: CASAPEGGGELFF.

This chain connects TRBV5-1 to TRBJ2-5; D unclear. This CDR3 has 10 amino acids. Germline CDR1 SGHRS, CDR2 YFSETQ. V gave up 4 bases and J gave up 8 bases, with 6 bases separating them. The CDR3 DNA sequence: TGCGCCAGCAGCCACCGCACCCAGTACTTC. Residues: CASSHRTQYF.

This clonotype was counted only a few times. V is TRBV7-2 and J is TRBJ2-1; TRBD2 agrees at 8 bases. Trimming took 5 bases from V and 8 from J; bases not matched to a gene: 5. The germline CDR1 and CDR2 sequences are SGHTA and FQGNSA. The CDR3 is made up of 13 amino acids. The CDR3 loop reads CASSPLSGDEQFF. Written as DNA, the CDR3 is TGTGCCAGCAGCCCCCTTAGCGGGGATGAGCAGTTCTTC.